These T cell receptor beta chains were read from a single sample in a study of blood T cells in healthy people across ages. TCRdb re-called the 5' RACE reads with MiXCR, one entry per CDR3 protein. The repertoire holds some 1.7 million distinct CDR3 sequences, with 28% as singletons. The specimen sequenced was blood. These receptor sequences come from a young woman in good health. Each CDR3 is given with its conserved first and last residue. The D gene is left open where the match is weak. Clone sizes are given selectively: once, few, many, or a class where the clone is expanded.

D | J | V | size | CDR3 | DNA
NA | TRBJ1-4 | TRBV4-3 | few | CASSQDRTRNEKLFF | TGCGCCAGCAGCCAAGACCGAACAAGGAATGAAAAACTGTTTTTT
NA | TRBJ1-1 | TRBV20-1 | NA | CSAGGASTEAFF | TGCAGTGCTGGAGGGGCTTCCACTGAAGCTTTCTTT
NA | TRBJ1-2 | TRBV20-1 | NA | CSARDGTHYGYTF | TGCAGTGCTAGAGATGGGACACACTATGGCTACACCTTC
TRBD1 | TRBJ2-7 | TRBV12-3/TRBV12-4 | few | CASSSGLTGVEQYF | TGTGCCAGCAGTTCTGGACTCACAGGGGTCGAGCAGTACTTC
NA | TRBJ2-1 | TRBV14 | NA | CASSPTMTTQQFF | TGTGCCAGCAGCCCAACTATGACAACCCAGCAGTTCTTC
TRBD2 | TRBJ2-5 | TRBV28 | NA | CASSLHVAGGPQTQYF | TGTGCCAGCAGTTTACACGTAGCGGGGGGGCCGCAGACCCAGTACTTC
NA | TRBJ1-6 | TRBV5-1 | NA | CASSLEGRAGRISPLHF | TGCGCCAGCAGCTTGGAGGGTCGGGCAGGGCGGATTTCACCCCTCCACTTT
NA | TRBJ2-1 | TRBV18 | NA | CASSPSAYLYNEQFF | TGTGCCAGCTCACCATCGGCCTACCTTTACAATGAGCAGTTCTTC
NA | TRBJ2-7 | TRBV5-1 | NA | CASGLSGSYEQYF | TGCGCCAGCGGCTTAAGCGGATCCTACGAGCAGTACTTC
NA | TRBJ2-5 | TRBV5-1 | NA | CASSWAAENQETKYF | TGCGCCAGCAGCTGGGCGGCGGAAAACCAAGAGACCAAGTACTTC
NA | TRBJ1-6 | TRBV24-1 | NA | CATSDYPTGFYNSPLHF | TGTGCCACCAGTGATTACCCGACAGGCTTCTATAATTCACCCCTCCACTTT
NA | TRBJ2-2 | TRBV9 | few | CASSYRLVSSTNTGELFF | TGTGCCAGCAGCTACCGGTTGGTGTCCAGCACGAACACCGGGGAGCTGTTTTTT
TRBD2 | TRBJ2-1 | TRBV12-3/TRBV12-4 | NA | CASRPSGRGNEQFF | TGTGCCAGCAGACCTAGCGGGAGAGGAAATGAGCAGTTCTTC
NA | TRBJ2-7 | TRBV29-1 | many | CSVSSSYEQYF | TGCAGCGTTTCGAGTTCCTACGAGCAGTACTTC
NA | TRBJ1-2 | TRBV19 | few | CASSIRAASYGYTF | TGTGCCAGTAGTATACGGGCAGCTTCCTATGGCTACACCTTC
TRBD1 | TRBJ2-2 | TRBV24-1 | NA | CATSAGQGITGELFF | TGTGCCACCAGTGCGGGACAGGGGATCACCGGGGAGCTGTTTTTT
TRBD2 | TRBJ2-3 | TRBV6-5 | once | CASSRGTSGPDTQYF | TGTGCCAGCAGTCGCGGGACTAGCGGCCCAGATACGCAGTATTTT
NA | TRBJ1-2 | TRBV21-1 | NA | CASSKQTGANYGYTF | TGTGCCAGCAGCAAACAAACAGGGGCTAACTATGGCTACACCTTC
TRBD1 | TRBJ2-3 | TRBV2 | few | CASRPGQGADTQYF | TGTGCCAGCAGGCCGGGACAGGGAGCAGATACGCAGTATTTT
NA | TRBJ2-1 | TRBV20-1 | few | CSAKRNNEQFF | TGCAGTGCTAAAAGGAACAATGAGCAGTTCTTC
NA | TRBJ2-2 | TRBV2 | NA | CASSGSRDGELFF | TGTGCCAGCTCCGGGAGTCGGGACGGGGAGCTGTTTTTT
TRBD2 | TRBJ2-5 | TRBV20-1 | NA | CSASGPGRGGAQEETQYF | TGCAGTGCTAGTGGCCCTGGGCGCGGGGGGGCCCAAGAAGAGACCCAGTACTTC
NA | TRBJ2-7 | TRBV9 | NA | CASSRQDNSYEQYF | TGTGCCAGCAGCCGACAGGACAACTCCTACGAGCAGTACTTC
TRBD1 | TRBJ1-2 | TRBV6-6 | NA | CANRDRGQTDGYTF | TGTGCCAACAGGGACAGGGGGCAAACGGATGGCTACACCTTC
NA | TRBJ1-1 | TRBV14 | NA | CASSPSLGGGIAEAFF | TGTGCCAGCAGCCCCAGTCTTGGGGGGGGCATCGCTGAAGCTTTCTTT
TRBD1 | TRBJ1-1 | TRBV6-1 | NA | CASSEGGQGNTEAFF | TGTGCCAGCAGTGAAGGGGGACAGGGGAACACTGAAGCTTTCTTT
NA | TRBJ2-4 | TRBV10-3 | few | CAISDGSRDIQYF | TGTGCCATCAGTGACGGCAGCCGCGACATTCAGTACTTC
NA | TRBJ2-1 | TRBV11-2 | few | CASTIRGGQPSNEQFF | TGTGCCAGCACGATCCGTGGGGGACAACCTTCCAATGAGCAGTTCTTC
NA | TRBJ1-6 | TRBV6-5 | many | CASSYYGDRANSPLHF | TGTGCCAGCAGTTACTACGGGGATCGGGCGAATTCACCCCTCCACTTT
NA | TRBJ2-1 | TRBV20-1 | many | CSARDRRGFYNEQFF | TGCAGTGCTAGAGATCGACGGGGTTTTTACAATGAGCAGTTCTTC
NA | TRBJ1-1 | TRBV7-2 | few | CASSLGFSNTEAFF | TGTGCCAGCAGCTTAGGGTTCTCGAACACTGAAGCTTTCTTT
TRBD2 | TRBJ2-7 | TRBV7-9 | few | CASSLRTSGPYEQYF | TGTGCCAGCAGCTTAAGGACTAGCGGGCCCTACGAGCAGTACTTC
NA | TRBJ2-1 | TRBV11-3 | many | CASSLDGRDNEQFF | TGTGCCAGCAGCTTAGACGGGCGGGACAATGAGCAGTTCTTC
NA | TRBJ1-6 | TRBV7-2 | NA | CASSLTPGVSPLHF | TGTGCCAGCAGCTTAACGCCAGGGGTCTCACCCCTCCACTTT
TRBD2 | TRBJ2-4 | TRBV7-2 | NA | CASSLQAGVSKNIQYF | TGTGCCAGCAGCTTACAAGCGGGAGTATCCAAAAACATTCAGTACTTC
NA | TRBJ1-1 | TRBV12-3/TRBV12-4 | NA | CASSWFRERMAFF | TGTGCCAGCAGTTGGTTCAGGGAGAGGATGGCTTTCTTT
NA | TRBJ2-7 | TRBV4-1 | many | CASSQEMSRGIREQYF | TGCGCCAGCAGCCAAGAAATGAGCAGGGGCATCCGGGAGCAGTACTTC
NA | TRBJ1-2 | TRBV4-3 | NA | CASSQASRPFYGYTF | TGCGCCAGCAGCCAAGCTTCGAGACCCTTCTATGGCTACACCTTC
NA | TRBJ1-1 | TRBV7-2 | NA | CAGSVQGMNTEAFF | TGTGCCGGCAGCGTACAGGGCATGAACACTGAAGCTTTCTTT
NA | TRBJ2-5 | TRBV28 | few | CASSPPQGGRETQYF | TGTGCCAGCAGTCCCCCGCAGGGGGGCCGAGAGACCCAGTACTTC
NA | TRBJ1-2 | TRBV10-3 | many | CAISGVPNYGYTF | TGTGCCATCAGTGGAGTCCCTAACTATGGCTACACCTTC
NA | TRBJ2-5 | TRBV12-3/TRBV12-4 | few | CASISSHADQETQYF | TGTGCCAGCATATCATCGCATGCGGATCAAGAGACCCAGTACTTC
NA | TRBJ2-3 | TRBV18 | NA | CASSPVGLKADTQYF | TGTGCCAGCTCACCAGTCGGGTTAAAAGCAGATACGCAGTATTTT
NA | TRBJ2-2 | TRBV10-2 | many | CASSRQGDSGELFF | TGCGCCAGCAGTAGGCAGGGTGATAGCGGGGAGCTGTTTTTT
NA | TRBJ2-7 | TRBV7-2 | few | CASSKNKERIWQYF | TGTGCCAGCAGCAAGAACAAGGAAAGAATTTGGCAGTACTTC
NA | TRBJ2-7 | TRBV6-6 | NA | CASALQGSYEQYF | TGTGCCAGCGCCCTTCAGGGGTCCTACGAGCAGTACTTC
NA | TRBJ2-3 | TRBV7-9 | NA | CASSLGRAGIDTQYF | TGTGCCAGCAGCTTGGGACGGGCGGGTATCGATACGCAGTATTTT
TRBD2 | TRBJ2-3 | TRBV9 | few | CASSAQGLATDTQYF | TGTGCCAGCAGCGCGCAGGGACTAGCAACAGATACGCAGTATTTT
NA | TRBJ2-5 | TRBV9 | NA | CASSPRQEPFSRETQYF | TGTGCCAGCAGCCCTCGACAGGAACCGTTTTCGAGAGAGACCCAGTACTTC
NA | TRBJ2-1 | TRBV20-1 | NA | CSASGGAPNEQFF | TGCAGTGCTAGCGGGGGAGCCCCCAATGAGCAGTTCTTC
TRBD2 | TRBJ2-7 | TRBV7-9 | NA | CASSHAGLAVYNEQYF | TGTGCCAGCAGCCACGCGGGACTAGCGGTTTACAATGAGCAGTACTTC
TRBD1 | TRBJ1-2 | TRBV20-1 | NA | CSAPGQGIHGYTF | TGCAGTGCACCCGGACAGGGGATCCATGGCTACACCTTC
TRBD2 | TRBJ2-3 | TRBV24-1 | NA | CATSDPSGSDTQYF | TGTGCCACCAGTGACCCTAGCGGCTCAGATACGCAGTATTTT
NA | TRBJ1-1 | TRBV6-5 | few | CASRRKTGRAEAFF | TGTGCCAGCAGACGGAAAACAGGGCGGGCTGAAGCTTTCTTT
TRBD1 | TRBJ2-2 | TRBV19 | NA | CASGDRDDTGELFF | TGTGCCAGTGGGGACAGGGACGACACCGGGGAGCTGTTTTTT
TRBD2 | TRBJ2-7 | TRBV5-1 | many | CASSYKLAVYEQYF | TGCGCCAGCAGCTACAAACTAGCGGTCTACGAGCAGTACTTC
NA | TRBJ1-5 | TRBV3-1 | few | CASSQDGQPQHF | TGTGCCAGCAGCCAAGATGGCCAGCCCCAGCATTTT